This T cell receptor beta chain was sequenced during a study of blood T cell repertoires in COVID-19. On the study more broadly: COVID-19 samples from acute and convalescent phases originated in the United States, Italy and Spain. From T cells, B-cell-depleted T cells, or PBMCs came the material, which was cDNA or gDNA.

Donors were grouped by their self-reported clinical history. Donors in Cohort 3 counted as recovered after two negative PCRs, clearance, or symptom resolution. Assay used: immunoSEQ multiplex PCR; TCRdb lists only in-frame clones, some missing. The sample has roughly 360,000 clones, around 87% seen once. The clonotype originates from a man aged 25 to 40 who had recovered from COVID-19. Sequencing used PBMCs or T cells enriched from blood (not recorded which).

The CDR3 loop reads CASSVASATNEKLFF. CDR3 coding DNA: TGTGCCAGCAGCGTAGCCAGTGCAACTAATGAAAAACTGTTTTTT. This rearrangement joins TRBV9 to TRBJ1-4; D remains unclear. CDR3 size: 15 residues. The V gene's germline CDR1 is SGDLS and CDR2 YYNGEE. Trimming left V 0 bases short and J 0 bases short, with 6 bases between.